Sequencing of this TCR beta chain was carried out in a study of Ad26.COV2.S vaccination and SARS-CoV-2 variants. Study-level information: The trial was COV1001 and the donor's arm was Ad26.COV2.S. General observations from the study: Substantial breadth was reported for post-vaccination spike-specific CD8+ and CD4+ T cells. Researchers reported similar non-spike TCR breadth in vaccine and placebo recipients.

This sample's treatment: approximately 18 received Ad26.COV2.S at low or high dose, single or two shots; 5 received placebo; per-sample allocation not given. Samples were taken on day 63 after the first vaccine or placebo injection. To note about this clone: Its antigen remains unidentified.

Libraries were prepared by immunoSEQ multiplex PCR; TCRdb keeps only in-frame clonotypes and omits some of them. Of roughly 460,000 clones in the sample, nearly 90% are singletons; the top ten hold 1.5% to 2%. The clonotype was recovered from a person between 18 and 60 years old who received the Ad26.COV2.S COVID-19 vaccine or a placebo. This specimen was peripheral blood, taken in a trial of Ad26.COV2.S vaccine versus placebo.

In DNA, the CDR3 is TGTGCCAGCAGCTCCCTGCCATCGGCGGGGAATGAAAAACTGTTTTTT. This sequence encodes CASSSLPSAGNEKLFF. The chain uses TRBV28 and TRBJ1-4; D uncertain. The CDR3 loop spans 16 amino acids. In germline, CDR1 is MDHEN, CDR2 SYDVKM. V lost 6 bases to trimming and J lost 5 bases, with 19 bases between them.